This TCR beta chain was profiled in a study of blood T cell repertoires in COVID-19. As for the study in general: In each case, the material was cDNA or gDNA derived from T cells, B-cell-depleted T cells, or PBMCs.

CDR1 and CDR2 (germline): SGHKS, YYEKEE (reference sequence). The CDR3 is made up of 15 amino acids. Concerning this clone itself: One end of the junction fails to match germline, which may point to a read error.

The method was immunoSEQ multiplex PCR; TCRdb's version includes in-frame clones alone and lacks a portion of them. In the table there are fewer than 250,000 clones, about 91% of which are singletons. In assigning cohorts, the study relied on participant-reported clinical history. The TCR originated in a woman between 45 and 60 years old with acute COVID-19. J is TRBJ1-2 and V is TRBV5-5; D might be TRBD1 (5 bases). Material: PBMCs or T cells enriched from blood (not recorded which). CDR3 in amino acids: CASSLEGFGNCGYTF. The CDR3 DNA follows: TGTGCCAGCAGCTTGGAGGGGTTTGGTAACTGTGGCTACACCTTC.